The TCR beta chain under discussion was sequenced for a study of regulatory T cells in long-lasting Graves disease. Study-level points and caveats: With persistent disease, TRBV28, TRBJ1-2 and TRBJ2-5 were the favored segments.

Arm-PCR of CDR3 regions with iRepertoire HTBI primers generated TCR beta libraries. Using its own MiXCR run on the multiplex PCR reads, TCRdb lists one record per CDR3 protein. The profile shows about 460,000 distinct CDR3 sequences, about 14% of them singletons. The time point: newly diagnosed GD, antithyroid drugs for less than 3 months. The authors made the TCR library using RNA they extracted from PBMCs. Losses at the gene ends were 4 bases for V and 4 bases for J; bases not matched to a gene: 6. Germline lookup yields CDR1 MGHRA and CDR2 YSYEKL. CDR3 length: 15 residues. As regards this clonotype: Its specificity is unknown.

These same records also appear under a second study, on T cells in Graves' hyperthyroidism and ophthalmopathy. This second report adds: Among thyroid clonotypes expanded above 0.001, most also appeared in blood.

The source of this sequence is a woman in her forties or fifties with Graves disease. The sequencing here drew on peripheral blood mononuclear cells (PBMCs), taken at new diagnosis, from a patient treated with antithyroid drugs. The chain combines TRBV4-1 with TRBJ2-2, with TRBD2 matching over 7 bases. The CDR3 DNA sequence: TGCGCCAGCAGCCGCGAGGGCGGGGGCACCGGGGAGCTGTTTTTT. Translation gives CASSREGGGTGELFF.